A single sample gave rise to the 18 T cell receptor beta chains below, sequenced in a study of cytomegalovirus exposure and HLA in healthy donors. Profiled with immunoSEQ multiplex PCR; TCRdb holds only in-frame clones, not every one. The sample lists approximately 190,000 clones, roughly 82% occurring once. What was sequenced was PBMCs. All receptors derive from a man aged 18 to 29 in good health and CMV-seropositive.

This chain uses TRBV30 with TRBJ2-7; a weak D match, TRBD1 (6 bases). This CDR3 region has 13 residues. Germline CDR1 and CDR2: GTSNPN and SVGIG (reference sequence). The germline V and J ends were trimmed by 3 bases and 3 bases, with 12 bases remaining between them. The CDR3 DNA reads as TGTGCCTGGAGGGGGGCAACCTACTACGAGCAGTACTTC. Protein product: CAWRGATYYEQYF. Looking up the rest from reference TRBV30 and TRBJ2-7 gives the full variable domain: SQTIHQWPATLVQPVGSPLSLECTVEGTSNPNLYWYRQAAGRGLQLLFYSVGIGQISSEVPQNLSASRPQDRQFILSSKKLLLSDSGFYLCAWRGATYYEQYFGPGTRLTVT.

The J gene is TRBJ1-1, the V gene TRBV10-3; 7 bases line up with TRBD1. CDR3 length equals 16 residues. From germline, CDR1 is ENHRY and CDR2 SYGVKD. With 4 bases clipped from V and 1 base from J, the junction kept 9 bases outside the gene matches. CDR3 region: CAISAGTVSGNTEAFF. The CDR3 bases are TGTGCCATCAGTGCCGGGACAGTTTCGGGGAACACTGAAGCTTTCTTT.

This clone was seen a handful of times. V and J are TRBV11-3 and TRBJ1-1; D not resolved. CDR1 is SGHNT and CDR2 is YENEEA in the germline V gene. There are 12 residues in the CDR3. Trimming shortened V by 4 bases and J by 5 bases, and 8 bases separated the two germline ends. The CDR3 DNA sequence: TGTGCCAGCAGCTCGGGTAATACTGAAGCTTTCTTT. Translation: CASSSGNTEAFF.

The chain employs TRBV15 and TRBJ2-1; no definite D call. The CDR3 extends over 12 amino acids. Between the trimmed V and J ends, which lost 0 bases and 8 bases, there was a span of 5 bases. CDR1 and CDR2 from the germline V gene are LNHNV and YYDKDF (reference sequence). As DNA, the CDR3 is TGTGCCACCAGCAGAGATCTTGATGAGCAGTTCTTC. Its protein product is CATSRDLDEQFF.

The chain recombines TRBV7-2 with TRBJ2-1; tentative D call: TRBD2 (6 bases). The V gene's germline CDR1 is SGHTA and CDR2 FQGNSA. Trimming took 4 bases from V and 6 from J, leaving 19 bases between them. CDR3 size: 16 residues. CDR3 DNA: TGTGCCAGCAGCTCTACCGGCGGGGTCGAGAGCAATGAGCAGTTCTTC. This codes for CASSSTGGVESNEQFF.

The rearrangement uses TRBV11-3 and TRBJ1-2; D possibly corresponds to TRBD1 (6 bases). V dropped 1 base and J dropped 13 bases, with 13 bases sitting between them. The CDR3 sequence is 12 residues long. Per germline, CDR1 SGHNT and CDR2 YENEEA. CDR3 in amino acids: CASSLGGGGPTF. The CDR3, as DNA: TGTGCCAGCAGCTTAGGGGGCGGGGGCCCCACCTTC.

The rearrangement joins TRBV14 to TRBJ2-7, with a weak D call TRBD1 (5 bases). The germline V and J ends were trimmed by 0 bases and 4 bases, with 10 bases remaining between them. There are 14 residues in the CDR3. From germline, CDR1 is SGHDN and CDR2 FVKESK. The CDR3 DNA follows: TGTGCCAGCAGCCAAGAGGGGCGTTTTTACGAGCAGTACTTC. As protein: CASSQEGRFYEQYF.

The V call is TRBV29-1, the J call TRBJ2-1; a possible D gene is TRBD1 (5 bases). CDR1 and CDR2 (germline): SQVTM, ANQGSEA. The CDR3 is made up of 14 amino acids. V was trimmed by 8 bases and J by 5 bases, leaving 19 bases between them. In DNA form, the CDR3 reads TGCAGCTCCGGGTCCTGGGGCTCAAACAATGAGCAGTTCTTC. It yields the protein CSSGSWGSNNEQFF.

This chain links TRBV7-2 with TRBJ2-5, with D uncertain. CDR1 and CDR2 (germline): SGHTA, FQGNSA. There are 14 residues in the CDR3. The ends were cut back, 0 bases at V and 4 bases at J, with 9 bases in the middle. This chain's CDR3 is CASSLASRRETQYF. The CDR3 DNA reads TGTGCCAGCAGCTTAGCGAGTAGGAGAGAGACCCAGTACTTC.

CDR3 DNA: TGTGCCAGCTCACCAGAAACCCTAACAGATACGCAGTATTTT. This sequence encodes CASSPETLTDTQYF. The chain joins TRBV18 to TRBJ2-3; D uncertain. V shed 2 bases and J shed 3 bases, with 9 bases lying between them. The CDR3 runs 14 residues. Germline lookup yields CDR1 KGHSH and CDR2 LQKENI.

The chain links TRBV9 to TRBJ2-7; D is unclear. The CDR3 is 12 residues long. Trimming cost V 0 bases and J 3 bases, with 4 bases left between them. Per the germline V gene, CDR1 is SGDLS and CDR2 is YYNGEE. The CDR3 here is CASSVDSYEQYF. The CDR3 nucleotides are TGTGCCAGCAGCGTAGACAGCTACGAGCAGTACTTC.

In this sample, this clone turned up a few times. The J gene is TRBJ2-7, the V gene TRBV5-5, with D unclear. V shed 2 bases and J shed 3 bases, with 6 bases lying between them. This CDR3 is 12 amino acids long. Germline assignment: CDR1 SGHKS and CDR2 YYEKEE (reference sequence). Here the CDR3 DNA reads TGTGCCAGCAGCTTAACGGGCTACGAGCAGTACTTC. This sequence encodes CASSLTGYEQYF. Full variable domain (outside the CDR3, taken from reference TRBV5-5 and TRBJ2-7): DAGVTQSPTHLIKTRGQQVTLRCSPISGHKSVSWYQQVLGQGPQFIFQYYEKEERGRGNFPDRFSARQFPNYSSELNVNALLLGDSALYLCASSLTGYEQYFGPGTRLTVT.

The gene calls are TRBV30 and TRBJ2-7; no clear D gene. Germline V gene sequence: CDR1 GTSNPN, CDR2 SVGIG (reference sequence). Trimming took 3 bases from V and 5 from J, leaving 14 bases between them. CDR3 size: 13 residues. The CDR3: CAWRRRSVDEQYF. CDR3 sequence (DNA): TGTGCCTGGAGGAGACGGAGCGTAGACGAGCAGTACTTC.

The rearrangement links TRBV19 to TRBJ2-2; weak D call: TRBD2 (8 bases). This CDR3 has 16 residues. CDR1 LNHDA and CDR2 SQIVND come from the germline V gene (reference sequence). V lost 6 bases and J lost 4, with 18 bases in between. CDR3 amino acids: CASSKTGGGGTGELFF. DNA of the CDR3: TGTGCCAGTAGCAAGACGGGAGGGGGCGGCACCGGGGAGCTGTTTTTT. The full variable domain, its missing parts supplied by reference TRBV19 and TRBJ2-2, is DGGITQSPKYLFRKEGQNVTLSCEQNLNHDAMYWYRQDPGQGLRLIYYSQIVNDFQKGDIAEGYSVSREKKESFPLTVTSAQKNPTAFYLCASSKTGGGGTGELFFGEGSRLTVL.

The chain carries TRBV6-1 and TRBJ1-1, with D possibly being TRBD1 (5 bases). The CDR3 spans 15 residues. V lost 2 bases, J lost 5 bases, and 15 bases lay in between. Per germline, CDR1 MNHNS and CDR2 SASEGT. CDR3 bases: TGTGCCAGCAGTGAACCGGGCAGGGCGAATACTGAAGCTTTCTTT. This translates into CASSEPGRANTEAFF.

This chain connects TRBV27 to TRBJ1-5; TRBD1 is a possible D gene (6 bases). Trimming shortened V by 0 bases and J by 9 bases, and 15 bases separated the two germline ends. CDR3 length: 15 residues. Germline lookup yields CDR1 MNHEY and CDR2 SMNVEV (reference sequence). DNA for the CDR3: TGTGCCAGCAGTTTATCGTGGGAGGGGGTTTCGCCCCAGCATTTT. This translates into CASSLSWEGVSPQHF.

The CDR3 DNA sequence: TGTGCCAGCAGTCCTCCCCCGGCGGGGAACACTGAAGCTTTCTTT. Translated: CASSPPPAGNTEAFF. This sequence joins TRBV27 and TRBJ1-1, with D uncertain. V was cut by 5 bases and J by 1 base, with 14 bases left in between. Germline V CDR1 and CDR2: MNHEY, SMNVEV (reference sequence). CDR3 size: 15 residues.

V is TRBV5-1 and J is TRBJ1-1; D is possibly TRBD1 (6 bases). CDR3 size: 13 residues. Germline V lookup: CDR1 SGHRS, CDR2 YFSETQ. The ends were cut back, 7 bases at V and 1 base at J, with 11 bases in the middle. CDR3 DNA sequence: TGCGCCAGCGGATTCAGGGGGAACACTGAAGCTTTCTTT. Its translation: CASGFRGNTEAFF. Full variable domain (remainder filled in from reference TRBV5-1 and TRBJ1-1): KAGVTQTPRYLIKTRGQQVTLSCSPISGHRSVSWYQQTPGQGLQFLFEYFSETQRNKGNFPGRFSGRQFSNSRSEMNVSTLELGDSALYLCASGFRGNTEAFFGQGTRLTVV.